The 5 T cell receptor beta chains presented below share a single source sample, sequenced in a study of T cells after yellow fever vaccination. TCRdb passed the 5' RACE reads through MiXCR, listing each CDR3 protein once. Among 120,000 or so distinct CDR3 sequences listed, 12% to 15% were seen once. The source was CD8+ T cells sorted from PBMCs, collected 5 days after the yellow fever booster vaccination. The receptors here all came from a man aged 18 to 30 who received the YFV17D yellow fever vaccine.

A few counts support this clonotype. V usage is TRBV12-3 or TRBV12-4 and J usage is TRBJ2-5; the match to TRBD1 covers 9 bases. V was clipped by 1 base and J by 1 base; unmatched bases: 1. The CDR3 consists of 15 residues. The CDR3 here is CASSLGTGAQETQYF. CDR3 in DNA: TGTGCCAGCAGTTTAGGGACAGGGGCCCAAGAGACCCAGTACTTC.

There are a few counts of this clonotype. This rearrangement joins TRBV5-6 to TRBJ1-5; 7 bases line up with TRBD1. Germline CDR1 is SGHDT and CDR2 is YYEEEE. V dropped 3 bases and J dropped 3; count of bases not matched to a gene: 3. The length of the CDR3 is 14 residues. Here the CDR3 reads CASSYRGVNQPQHF. DNA of the CDR3: TGTGCCAGCAGCTACAGGGGCGTCAATCAGCCCCAGCATTTT. The entire variable domain, with the rest obtained from reference TRBV5-6 and TRBJ1-5, is as follows: DAGVTQSPTHLIKTRGQQVTLRCSPKSGHDTVSWYQQALGQGPQFIFQYYEEEERQRGNFPDRFSGHQFPNYSSELNVNALLLGDSALYLCASSYRGVNQPQHFGDGTRLSIL.

The chain carries TRBV12-3 or TRBV12-4 and TRBJ2-7; D may be TRBD2 (6 bases). This CDR3 has 14 residues. V shed 8 bases and J shed 0 bases, with 14 bases lying between them. This CDR3 reads CASQRRGSSYEQYF. For the CDR3, the DNA is TGTGCCAGCCAGAGGAGGGGCAGCTCCTACGAGCAGTACTTC.

This clonotype was observed a handful of times. The chain joins TRBV12-3 or TRBV12-4 to TRBJ2-7; 8 positions agree with TRBD2. Trimming removed 4 bases from V and 6 bases from J; junction bases left unmatched: 23. The CDR3 totals 19 residues. The CDR3 spells CASSSPLVGGGPGGFEQYF. The CDR3 region has the DNA TGTGCCAGCAGTTCCCCCCTGGTTGGCGGGGGGCCCGGCGGCTTCGAGCAGTACTTC.

This clonotype was recorded many times. The chain has TRBV7-8 and TRBJ1-4; D not resolved. V lost 3 bases and J lost 7, with 9 bases in between. Germline V gene data show CDR1 as SGHVS and CDR2 as FQNEAQ. The CDR3 extends over 13 amino acids. The chain's CDR3 is CASSLFGFEKLFF. CDR3 in DNA: TGTGCCAGCAGCTTGTTTGGGTTTGAAAAACTGTTTTTT.